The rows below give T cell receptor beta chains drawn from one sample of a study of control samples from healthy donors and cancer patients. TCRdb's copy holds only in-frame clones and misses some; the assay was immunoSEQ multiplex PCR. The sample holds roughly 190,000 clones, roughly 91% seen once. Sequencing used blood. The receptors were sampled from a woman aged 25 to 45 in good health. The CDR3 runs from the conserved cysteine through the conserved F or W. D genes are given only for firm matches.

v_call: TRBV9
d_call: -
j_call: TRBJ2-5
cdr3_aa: CASSVAVGQETQYF
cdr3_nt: TGTGCCAGCAGCGTAGCGGTAGGGCAAGAGACCCAGTACTTC

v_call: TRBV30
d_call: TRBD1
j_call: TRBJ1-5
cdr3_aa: CAWRRDSYSNQPQHF
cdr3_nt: TGTGCCTGGAGAAGGGACAGCTATAGCAATCAGCCCCAGCATTTT

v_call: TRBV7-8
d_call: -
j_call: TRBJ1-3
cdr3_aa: CASSLGDSGNTIYF
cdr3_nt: TGTGCCAGCAGCTTAGGGGACTCTGGAAACACCATATATTTT

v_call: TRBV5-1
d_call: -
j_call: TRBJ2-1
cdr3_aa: CASSLGLYNEQFF
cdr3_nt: TGCGCCAGCAGCTTGGGGCTTTACAATGAGCAGTTCTTC

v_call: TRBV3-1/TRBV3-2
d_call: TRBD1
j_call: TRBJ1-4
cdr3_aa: CASSQGPGTGEEKLFF
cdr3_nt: TGTGCCAGCAGCCAAGGCCCCGGGACAGGGGAAGAAAAACTGTTTTTT

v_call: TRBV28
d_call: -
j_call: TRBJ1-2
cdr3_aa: CASSLDAGYGYTF
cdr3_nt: TGTGCCAGCAGTTTAGACGCAGGCTATGGCTACACCTTC

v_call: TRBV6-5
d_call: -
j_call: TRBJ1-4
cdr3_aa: CASSWGRGEKLFF
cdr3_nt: TGTGCCAGCAGTTGGGGTCGAGGTGAAAAACTGTTTTTT

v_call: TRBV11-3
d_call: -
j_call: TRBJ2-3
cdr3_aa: CASSEGTDTQYF
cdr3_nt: TGTGCCAGCAGCGAGGGAACAGATACGCAGTATTTT

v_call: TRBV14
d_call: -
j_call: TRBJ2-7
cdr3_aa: CASSQVYKVYEQYF
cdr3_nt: TGTGCCAGCAGCCAAGTCTACAAGGTCTACGAGCAGTACTTC

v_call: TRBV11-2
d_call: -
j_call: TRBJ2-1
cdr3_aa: CASSPTRNSYNEQFF
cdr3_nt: TGTGCCAGCAGCCCTACTAGAAACTCCTACAATGAGCAGTTCTTC

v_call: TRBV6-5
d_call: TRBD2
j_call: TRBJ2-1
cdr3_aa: CASSRLAGGVNEQFF
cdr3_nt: TGTGCCAGCAGTCGACTAGCGGGAGGGGTCAATGAGCAGTTCTTC